The 19 T cell receptor beta chains in this list originate from one sample, sequenced in a study of cytomegalovirus exposure and HLA in healthy donors. The PCR employed 60 Vbeta primers together with 13 Jbeta primers. Clones were sequenced by immunoSEQ multiplex PCR, and TCRdb holds only the in-frame ones, with some missing. The sample lists some 41,000 clones, about half occurring once. Input material: PBMCs. The source of these receptors is a man aged 55 to 69 in good health and CMV-seronegative.

J is TRBJ2-2 and V is TRBV5-6; tentatively, D is TRBD2 (6 bases). Germline assignment: CDR1 SGHDT and CDR2 YYEEEE. The ends were cut back, 0 bases at V and 1 base at J, with 10 bases in the middle. This CDR3 contains 16 residues. The CDR3 loop reads CASSLGRRGNTGELFF. DNA for the CDR3: TGTGCCAGCAGCTTGGGGCGGCGGGGGAACACCGGGGAGCTGTTTTTT.

CDR3 in amino acids: CASSYDSYEQYF. The CDR3 nucleotides are TGTGCCAGCAGTTACGATAGCTACGAGCAGTACTTC. The V and J genes are TRBV6-6 and TRBJ2-7; D gene uncertain. Germline lookup yields CDR1 MNHNY and CDR2 SVGAGI (reference sequence). The CDR3 is made up of 12 amino acids. V shed 2 bases and J shed 3 bases, with 5 bases lying between them.

The chain links TRBV30 to TRBJ1-2; 9 bases map to TRBD1. Per germline, CDR1 GTSNPN and CDR2 SVGIG (reference sequence). CDR3 length: 14 amino acids. J was trimmed by 3 bases and V by 0 bases; bases with no gene match: 2. The chain's CDR3 is CAWSVGDRDYGYTF. DNA of the CDR3: TGTGCCTGGAGTGTGGGGGACAGGGACTATGGCTACACCTTC.

The chain has TRBV5-4 and TRBJ1-2, with a possible D match to TRBD1 (6 bases). V was cut by 0 bases and J by 12 bases, with 12 bases left in between. The germline V gene has CDR1 SGHNT and CDR2 YYREEE (reference sequence). The CDR3 covers 12 residues. CDR3 protein: CASSLDREGHTF. The CDR3 nucleotides read TGTGCCAGCAGCTTGGACAGGGAAGGCCACACCTTC.

This clone was picked up a small number of times. The chain combines TRBV19 with TRBJ1-1; 11 bases are shared with TRBD1. This CDR3 spans 15 amino acids. Germline trimming cut 4 bases from V and 3 bases from J; bases unmatched to any gene: 4. Germline V gene lookup returns CDR1 LNHDA and CDR2 SQIVND (reference sequence). Here the CDR3 DNA reads TGTGCCAGTAGTAAAGGACAGGGGGCGGACACTGAAGCTTTCTTT. It encodes CASSKGQGADTEAFF.

This chain links TRBV10-3 with TRBJ2-7; 8 nucleotides line up with TRBD1. The germline V gene encodes CDR1 ENHRY and CDR2 SYGVKD. V was clipped by 0 bases and J by 5 bases; unmatched bases: 3. The CDR3 length is 14 residues. The CDR3 protein is CAISESTDRDEQYF. In nucleotides, the CDR3 is TGTGCCATCAGTGAGTCTACGGACAGGGACGAGCAGTACTTC.

The CDR3 DNA reads as TGTGCCAGCAGTGTGAGCGGAAACCAGTTCTTC. Translation gives CASSVSGNQFF. V is TRBV2 and J is TRBJ2-1; TRBD2 is a possible D gene (5 bases). V lost 4 bases and J lost 13, with 11 bases in between. The CDR3 has 11 amino acids. Germline V lookup: CDR1 SNHLY, CDR2 FYNNEI.

The chain couples TRBV5-1 to TRBJ2-6; D uncertain. The CDR3 runs 14 residues. Trimming left V 4 bases short and J 0 bases short, with 5 bases between. Germline V gene sequence: CDR1 SGHRS, CDR2 YFSETQ. The CDR3, as DNA: TGCGCCAGCAGCCCCGTCTCTGGGGCCAACGTCCTGACTTTC. Translated, it gives CASSPVSGANVLTF. The full variable domain, rest sourced from reference TRBV5-1 and TRBJ2-6, is KAGVTQTPRYLIKTRGQQVTLSCSPISGHRSVSWYQQTPGQGLQFLFEYFSETQRNKGNFPGRFSGRQFSNSRSEMNVSTLELGDSALYLCASSPVSGANVLTFGAGSRLTVL.

V usage is TRBV25-1 and J usage is TRBJ1-2; D gene unclear. The ends were cut back, 2 bases at V and 4 bases at J, with 11 bases in the middle. From germline, CDR1 is MGHDK and CDR2 SYGVNS. The CDR3 contains 14 residues. CDR3 nucleotide sequence: TGTGCCAGCAGTGAAATCACAGAATCCTATGGCTACACCTTC. Translated: CASSEITESYGYTF.

This clone has more than one count but fewer than ten. The chain recombines TRBV2 with TRBJ1-2; 7 bases line up with TRBD1. The junction had 8 bases not matched to a gene; V was cut back by 6 bases and J by 1 base. The germline gives CDR1 SNHLY, CDR2 FYNNEI. The CDR3 consists of 15 residues. The CDR3 nucleotides are TGTGCCAGCAGCCCTTCGAGGGGGCTTAACTATGGCTACACCTTC. Amino acids: CASSPSRGLNYGYTF.

The chain has TRBV7-2 and TRBJ2-5; 9 bases are a match to TRBD1. The CDR3 contains 15 residues. V lost 4 bases and J lost 3; bases outside the gene matches: 6. Germline-derived CDR1 and CDR2 are SGHTA and FQGNSA. In DNA form, the CDR3 reads TGTGCCAGCAGCTCCCCCGGGACAGGGAAAGAGACCCAGTACTTC. This gives the protein CASSSPGTGKETQYF.

The rearrangement links TRBV28 to TRBJ1-2, with 8 positions matching TRBD1. Germline V gene lookup returns CDR1 MDHEN and CDR2 SYDVKM. The ends lost 4 bases at V and 2 bases at J; junction bases unmatched: 6. This CDR3 has 15 amino acids. The CDR3 loop is CASSSGGTRNYGYTF. DNA of the CDR3: TGTGCCAGCAGTTCAGGGGGCACGCGGAACTATGGCTACACCTTC.

This sequence joins TRBV15 and TRBJ2-7, with TRBD2 matching over 10 bases. The trim removed 7 bases at V and 4 bases at J, leaving 7 bases unmatched. Germline assignment: CDR1 LNHNV and CDR2 YYDKDF (reference sequence). The CDR3 loop spans 14 amino acids. CDR3 sequence reads: CATTPGLAFYEQYF. The CDR3 nucleotides are TGTGCCACCACTCCGGGACTAGCGTTTTACGAGCAGTACTTC.

The genes are TRBV6-5 and TRBJ1-5, with D possibly TRBD1 on 5 matching bases. V shed 2 bases and J shed 7 bases, with 9 bases lying between them. There are 13 residues in the CDR3. CDR1 and CDR2 from the germline V gene are MNHEY and SVGAGI. CDR3 nucleotide sequence: TGTGCCAGCAGTTACACGGGGGGGCAGCCCCAGCATTTT. Translating gives CASSYTGGQPQHF.

This clone is medium-sized. The rearrangement joins TRBV6-5 to TRBJ1-2, with 10 bases identical to TRBD1. The CDR3 spans 13 residues. Germline V gene data show CDR1 as MNHEY and CDR2 as SVGAGI. J gave up 10 bases and V 5 bases, and 7 bases lay outside the gene matches. The CDR3 region has the DNA TGTGCCAGCAGTCAGGGACAGGGGATTTACTACACCTTC. This sequence encodes CASSQGQGIYYTF.

The chain couples TRBV6-1 to TRBJ2-5; 7 bases agree with TRBD2. Germline assignment: CDR1 MNHNS and CDR2 SASEGT. After removal of 4 bases from V and 5 bases from J, the junction contained 4 bases not matched to a gene. The CDR3 is 13 residues long. The CDR3 region is CASSGGLSETQYF. CDR3 bases: TGTGCCAGCAGTGGGGGACTATCGGAGACCCAGTACTTC.

This clone was seen many times. The rearrangement joins TRBV15 to TRBJ1-1; D might be TRBD1 (6 bases). The germline V gene encodes CDR1 LNHNV and CDR2 YYDKDF (reference sequence). This CDR3 is built from 15 residues. The V and J ends lost 8 bases and 1 base respectively, with 17 bases between them. CDR3 sequence (DNA): TGTGCCACCGCACCTAGGGACAAGAGGAACACTGAAGCTTTCTTT. It yields the protein CATAPRDKRNTEAFF.

This clone came up a few times. V usage is TRBV30 and J usage is TRBJ1-3, with D tentatively TRBD1 (6 bases). The germline V gene encodes CDR1 GTSNPN and CDR2 SVGIG (reference sequence). The CDR3 has 12 residues. V was clipped by 3 bases and J by 4 bases, with 7 bases between them. CDR3 protein: CAWRQGGNTIYF. CDR3 coding DNA: TGTGCCTGGAGACAGGGAGGAAACACCATATATTTT.

The rearrangement links TRBV28 to TRBJ1-2; no clear D. Trimming shortened V by 6 bases and J by 3 bases, and 17 bases separated the two germline ends. Germline CDR1 is MDHEN and CDR2 is SYDVKM. The CDR3 is 15 residues long. In DNA, the CDR3 is TGTGCCAGCAGCCCCACCCTCAGGTCCCACTATGGCTACACCTTC. Translated, it gives CASSPTLRSHYGYTF.